This TCR beta chain was retrieved from a study of T cells after yellow fever vaccination. The CDR3 consists of 15 residues. V trimming: 7 bases; J trimming: 3 bases; junction bases outside the gene matches: 10. Germline V CDR1 and CDR2: SGHTA, FQGTGA. MiXCR, applied by TCRdb to the 5' RACE reads, yields one record per CDR3 protein. The sample contains roughly 260,000 distinct CDR3 sequences, over 10% of which appear only once. The receptor's source is a man younger than 45 who received the YFV17D yellow fever vaccine. The sample here was CD4+ T cells sorted from PBMCs, taken 45 days after the yellow fever booster vaccination. The V and J genes are TRBV7-3 and TRBJ2-3; TRBD2 matches 7 bases. CDR3 nucleotide sequence: TGTGCCAGCACTCCGGGAGCGGGAAAGACAGATACGCAGTATTTT. This gives the protein CASTPGAGKTDTQYF.